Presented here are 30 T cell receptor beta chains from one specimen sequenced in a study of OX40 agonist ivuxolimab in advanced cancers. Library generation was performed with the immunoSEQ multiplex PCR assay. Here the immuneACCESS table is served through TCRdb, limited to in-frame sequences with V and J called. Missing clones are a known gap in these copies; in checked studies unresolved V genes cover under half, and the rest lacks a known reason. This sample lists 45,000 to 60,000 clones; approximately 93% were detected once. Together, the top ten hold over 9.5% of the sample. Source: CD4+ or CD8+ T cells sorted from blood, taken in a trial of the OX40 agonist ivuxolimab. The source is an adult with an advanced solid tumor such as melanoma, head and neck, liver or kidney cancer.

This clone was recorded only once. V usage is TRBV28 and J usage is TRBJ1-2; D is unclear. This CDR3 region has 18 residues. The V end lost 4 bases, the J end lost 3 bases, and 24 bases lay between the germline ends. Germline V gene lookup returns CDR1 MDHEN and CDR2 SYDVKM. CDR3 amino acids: CASSSPSEGLTADYGYTF. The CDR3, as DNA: TGTGCCAGCAGTTCTCCATCCGAAGGGCTTACCGCGGACTATGGCTACACCTTC.

CDR3 residues: CASSPSLNEQFF. The CDR3 nucleotides are TGTGCCAGCAGCCCGAGCCTCAATGAGCAGTTCTTC. The rearrangement uses TRBV9 and TRBJ2-1; D is undetermined. Germline values: CDR1 SGDLS, CDR2 YYNGEE. CDR3 length: 12 amino acids. Deletions cut 4 bases from V and 6 bases from J, with 8 bases between.

The CDR3 protein is CATSRARDGNTEAFF. In nucleotides, the CDR3 is TGTGCCACCAGCAGAGCTCGGGACGGGAACACTGAAGCTTTCTTT. The V and J genes are TRBV15 and TRBJ1-1; possible D gene TRBD1, 5 bases. V lost 1 base and J 1 base, leaving 10 bases between the germline ends. In germline, CDR1 is LNHNV, CDR2 YYDKDF (reference sequence). CDR3 length: 15 amino acids.

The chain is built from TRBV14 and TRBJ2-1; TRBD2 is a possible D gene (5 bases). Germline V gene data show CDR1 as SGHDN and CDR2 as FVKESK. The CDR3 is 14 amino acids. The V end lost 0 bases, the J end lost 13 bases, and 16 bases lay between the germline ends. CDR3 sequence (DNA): TGTGCCAGCAGCCAAGAATTAGCCCGGGGTCAACAGTTCTTC. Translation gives CASSQELARGQQFF. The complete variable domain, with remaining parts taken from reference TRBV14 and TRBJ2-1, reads EAGVTQFPSHSVIEKGQTVTLRCDPISGHDNLYWYRRVMGKEIKFLLHFVKESKQDESGMPNNRFLAERTGGTYSTLKVQPAELEDSGVYFCASSQELARGQQFFGPGTRLTVL.

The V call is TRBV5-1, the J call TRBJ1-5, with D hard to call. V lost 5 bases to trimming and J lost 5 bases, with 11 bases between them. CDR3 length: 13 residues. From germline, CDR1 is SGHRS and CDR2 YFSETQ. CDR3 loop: CASRLGMDQPQHF. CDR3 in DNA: TGCGCCAGCAGACTAGGGATGGATCAGCCCCAGCATTTT.

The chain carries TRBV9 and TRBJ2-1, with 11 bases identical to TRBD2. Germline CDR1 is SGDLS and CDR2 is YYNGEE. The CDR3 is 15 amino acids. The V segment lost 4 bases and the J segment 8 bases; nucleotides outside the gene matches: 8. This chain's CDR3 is CASSLSGGGTYEQFF. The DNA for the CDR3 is TGTGCCAGCAGCCTTAGCGGGGGGGGAACCTATGAGCAGTTCTTC.

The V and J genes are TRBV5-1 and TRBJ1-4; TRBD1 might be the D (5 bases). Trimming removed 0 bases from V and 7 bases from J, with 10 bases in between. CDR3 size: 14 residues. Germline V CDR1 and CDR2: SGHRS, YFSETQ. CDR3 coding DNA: TGCGCCAGCAGCTTGGAGGGGTGGGCTGAAAAACTGTTTTTT. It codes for CASSLEGWAEKLFF.

The CDR3 DNA reads as TGTGCCAGCAGCCAGAACCTAAGGGCCGGGACCGGGGAGCTGTTTTTT. Amino acids: CASSQNLRAGTGELFF. J is TRBJ2-2 and V is TRBV11-3; D ambiguous. V lost 5 bases and J 5 bases, leaving 18 bases between the germline ends. The CDR3 is 16 residues long. CDR1 and CDR2 (germline): SGHNT, YENEEA.

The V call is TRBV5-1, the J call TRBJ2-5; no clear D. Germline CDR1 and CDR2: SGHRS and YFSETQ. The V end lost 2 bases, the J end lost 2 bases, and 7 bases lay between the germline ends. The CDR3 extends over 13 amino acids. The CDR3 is CASSFGPQETQYF. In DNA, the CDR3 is TGCGCCAGCAGCTTTGGTCCGCAAGAGACCCAGTACTTC. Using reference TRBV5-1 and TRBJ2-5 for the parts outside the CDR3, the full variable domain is KAGVTQTPRYLIKTRGQQVTLSCSPISGHRSVSWYQQTPGQGLQFLFEYFSETQRNKGNFPGRFSGRQFSNSRSEMNVSTLELGDSALYLCASSFGPQETQYFGPGTRLLVL.

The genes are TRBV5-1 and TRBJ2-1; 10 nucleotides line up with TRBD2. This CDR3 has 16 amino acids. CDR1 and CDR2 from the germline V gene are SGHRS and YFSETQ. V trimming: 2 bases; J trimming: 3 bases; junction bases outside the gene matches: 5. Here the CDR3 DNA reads TGCGCCAGCAGCTTCTGGACTAGCGGTATCTACAATGAGCAGTTCTTC. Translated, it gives CASSFWTSGIYNEQFF. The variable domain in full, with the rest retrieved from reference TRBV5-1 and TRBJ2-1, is KAGVTQTPRYLIKTRGQQVTLSCSPISGHRSVSWYQQTPGQGLQFLFEYFSETQRNKGNFPGRFSGRQFSNSRSEMNVSTLELGDSALYLCASSFWTSGIYNEQFFGPGTRLTVL.

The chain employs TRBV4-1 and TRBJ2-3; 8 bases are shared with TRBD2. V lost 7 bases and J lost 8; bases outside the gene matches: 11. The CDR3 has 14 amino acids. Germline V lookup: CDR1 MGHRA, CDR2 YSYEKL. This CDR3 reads CASTSSGGASTQYF. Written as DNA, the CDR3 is TGCGCCAGCACCTCCAGCGGGGGTGCGAGTACGCAGTATTTT.

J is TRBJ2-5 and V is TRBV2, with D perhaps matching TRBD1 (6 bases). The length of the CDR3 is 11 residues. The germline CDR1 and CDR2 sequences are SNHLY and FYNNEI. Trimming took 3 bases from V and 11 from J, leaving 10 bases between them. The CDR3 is CASSDEQGQYF. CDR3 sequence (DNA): TGTGCCAGCAGTGACGAGCAGGGGCAGTACTTC. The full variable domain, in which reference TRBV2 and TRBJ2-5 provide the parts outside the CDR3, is EPEVTQTPSHQVTQMGQEVILRCVPISNHLYFYWYRQILGQKVEFLVSFYNNEISEKSEIFDDQFSVERPDGSNFTLKIRSTKLEDSAMYFCASSDEQGQYFGPGTRLLVL.

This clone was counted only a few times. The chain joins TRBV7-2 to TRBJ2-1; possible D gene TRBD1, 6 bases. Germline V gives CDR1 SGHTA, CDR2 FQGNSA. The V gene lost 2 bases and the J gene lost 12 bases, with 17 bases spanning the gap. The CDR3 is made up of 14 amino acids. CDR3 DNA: TGTGCCAGCAGCTTAAGGCAGGGGTATATTGTGCAGTTCTTC. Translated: CASSLRQGYIVQFF.

The CDR3 region has the DNA TGTGCCAGCAGCGGACTAGGCTCAGATACGCAGTATTTT. Amino acid sequence: CASSGLGSDTQYF. The genes are TRBV6-4 and TRBJ2-3; 7 bases are shared with TRBD2. The length of the CDR3 is 13 residues. CDR1 and CDR2 (germline): MRHNA, SNTAGT. V lost 6 bases, J lost 4 bases, and 4 bases stayed unmatched.

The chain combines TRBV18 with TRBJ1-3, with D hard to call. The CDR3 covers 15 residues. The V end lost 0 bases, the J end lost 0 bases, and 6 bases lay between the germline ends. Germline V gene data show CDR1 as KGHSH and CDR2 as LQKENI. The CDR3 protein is CASSPPPPSGNTIYF. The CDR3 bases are TGTGCCAGCTCACCACCCCCGCCCTCTGGAAACACCATATATTTT.

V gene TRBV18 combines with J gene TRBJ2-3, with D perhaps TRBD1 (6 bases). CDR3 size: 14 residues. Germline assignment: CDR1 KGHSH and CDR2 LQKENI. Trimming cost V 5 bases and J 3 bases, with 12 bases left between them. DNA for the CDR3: TGTGCCAGCTCAGCGGCTAGGGGGACAGATACGCAGTATTTT. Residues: CASSAARGTDTQYF.

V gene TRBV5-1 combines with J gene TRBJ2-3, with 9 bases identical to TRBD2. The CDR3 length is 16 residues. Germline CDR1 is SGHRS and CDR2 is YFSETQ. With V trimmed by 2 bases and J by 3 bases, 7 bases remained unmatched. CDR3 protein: CASSFLAGALTDTQYF. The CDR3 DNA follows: TGCGCCAGCAGCTTCTTAGCGGGAGCCCTAACAGATACGCAGTATTTT.

DNA for the CDR3: TGTGCCAGCAGCCCGGGACAGGACAATCAGCCCCAGCATTTT. The encoded protein is CASSPGQDNQPQHF. The chain carries TRBV5-4 and TRBJ1-5; 8 bases match TRBD1. V dropped 4 bases and J dropped 3; count of bases not matched to a gene: 3. Germline values: CDR1 SGHNT, CDR2 YYREEE (reference sequence). CDR3 length: 14 amino acids.

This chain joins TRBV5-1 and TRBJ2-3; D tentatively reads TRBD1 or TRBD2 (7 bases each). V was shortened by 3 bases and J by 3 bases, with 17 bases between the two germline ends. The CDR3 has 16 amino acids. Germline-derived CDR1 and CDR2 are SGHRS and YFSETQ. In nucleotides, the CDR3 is TGCGCCAGCAGCTCAAGACAGGGACTATTAACAGATACGCAGTATTTT. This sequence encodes CASSSRQGLLTDTQYF.

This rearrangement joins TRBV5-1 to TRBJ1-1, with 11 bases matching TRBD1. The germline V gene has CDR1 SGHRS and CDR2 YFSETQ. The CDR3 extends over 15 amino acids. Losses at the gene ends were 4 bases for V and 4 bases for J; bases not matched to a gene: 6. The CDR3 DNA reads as TGCGCCAGCAGCCCTACCGGGACAGGGGGCACTGAAGCTTTCTTT. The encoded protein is CASSPTGTGGTEAFF. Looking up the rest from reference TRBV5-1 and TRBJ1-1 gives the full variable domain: KAGVTQTPRYLIKTRGQQVTLSCSPISGHRSVSWYQQTPGQGLQFLFEYFSETQRNKGNFPGRFSGRQFSNSRSEMNVSTLELGDSALYLCASSPTGTGGTEAFFGQGTRLTVV.

The CDR3 nucleotides read TGTGCCAGCAGTCTCCGGGGGATAATCTTCGAAGAGACCCAGTACTTC. It codes for CASSLRGIIFEETQYF. This chain links TRBV27 with TRBJ2-5, with D perhaps matching TRBD2 (6 bases). This CDR3 has 16 amino acids. V was pared by 5 bases and J by 3 bases, with 19 bases between. Looked up from germline, CDR1 is MNHEY and CDR2 is SMNVEV (reference sequence).

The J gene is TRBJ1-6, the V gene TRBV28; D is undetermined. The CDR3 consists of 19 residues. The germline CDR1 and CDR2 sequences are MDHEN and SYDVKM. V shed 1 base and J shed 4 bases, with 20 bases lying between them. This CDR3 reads CASSLYGLSDLLYNSPLHF. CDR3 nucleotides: TGTGCCAGCAGTTTATACGGCCTCTCCGATCTGTTGTATAATTCACCCCTCCACTTT.

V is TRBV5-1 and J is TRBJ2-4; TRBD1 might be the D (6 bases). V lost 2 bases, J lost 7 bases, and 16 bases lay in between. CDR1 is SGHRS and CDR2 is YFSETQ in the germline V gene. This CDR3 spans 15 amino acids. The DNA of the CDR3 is TGCGCCAGCAGCTTAGGGGGACCAGCACCTAACATTCAGTACTTC. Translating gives CASSLGGPAPNIQYF.

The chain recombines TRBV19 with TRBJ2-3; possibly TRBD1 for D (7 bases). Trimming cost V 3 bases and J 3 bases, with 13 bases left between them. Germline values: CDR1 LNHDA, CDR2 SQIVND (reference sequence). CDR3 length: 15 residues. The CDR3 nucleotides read TGTGCCAGTAGTATTATATCAGGGGGGACAGATACGCAGTATTTT. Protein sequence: CASSIISGGTDTQYF.

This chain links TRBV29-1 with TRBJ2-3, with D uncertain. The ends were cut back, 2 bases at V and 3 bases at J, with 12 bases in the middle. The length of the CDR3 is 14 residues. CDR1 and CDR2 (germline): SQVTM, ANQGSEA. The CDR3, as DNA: TGCAGCGTTGAAATGGGCGCGGCGACAGATACGCAGTATTTT. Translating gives CSVEMGAATDTQYF.

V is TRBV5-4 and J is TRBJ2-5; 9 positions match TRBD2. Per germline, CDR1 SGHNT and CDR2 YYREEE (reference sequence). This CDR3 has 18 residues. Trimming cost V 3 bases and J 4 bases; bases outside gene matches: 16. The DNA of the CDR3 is TGTGCCAGCAGCTCACCCACACGGGGCGGGGGGGCGTCAGAGACCCAGTACTTC. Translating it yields CASSSPTRGGGASETQYF.

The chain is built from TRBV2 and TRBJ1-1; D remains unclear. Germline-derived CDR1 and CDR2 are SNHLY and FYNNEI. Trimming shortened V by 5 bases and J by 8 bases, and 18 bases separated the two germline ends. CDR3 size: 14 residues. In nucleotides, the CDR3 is TGTGCCAGCAGTCCTTCCCCCGGAGCGGGGGAAGCTTTCTTT. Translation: CASSPSPGAGEAFF. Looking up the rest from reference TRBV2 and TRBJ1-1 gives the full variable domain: EPEVTQTPSHQVTQMGQEVILRCVPISNHLYFYWYRQILGQKVEFLVSFYNNEISEKSEIFDDQFSVERPDGSNFTLKIRSTKLEDSAMYFCASSPSPGAGEAFFGQGTRLTVV.

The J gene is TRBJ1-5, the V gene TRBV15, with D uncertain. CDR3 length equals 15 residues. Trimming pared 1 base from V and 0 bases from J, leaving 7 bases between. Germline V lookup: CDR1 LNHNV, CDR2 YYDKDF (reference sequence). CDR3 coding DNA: TGTGCCACCAGCAGAGTACTCCATAGCAATCAGCCCCAGCATTTT. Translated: CATSRVLHSNQPQHF.

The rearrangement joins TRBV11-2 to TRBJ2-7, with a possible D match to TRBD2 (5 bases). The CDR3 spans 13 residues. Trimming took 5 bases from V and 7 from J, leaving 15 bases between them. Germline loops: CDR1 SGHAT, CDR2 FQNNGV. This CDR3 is CASSPELGREQYF. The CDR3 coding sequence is TGTGCCAGCAGCCCCGAGTTGGGGAGAGAGCAGTACTTC.

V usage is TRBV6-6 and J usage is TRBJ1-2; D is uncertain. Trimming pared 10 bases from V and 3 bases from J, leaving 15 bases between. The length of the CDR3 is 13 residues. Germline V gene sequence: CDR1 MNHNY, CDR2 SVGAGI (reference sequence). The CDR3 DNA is TGTGCCATGAGGGAGGCGTTAGACTATGGCTACACCTTC. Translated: CAMREALDYGYTF.